A selection of T cell receptor beta chains follows, all from one sample in a study of blood T cell repertoires in COVID-19. Method: immunoSEQ multiplex PCR; TCRdb's copy keeps in-frame clones and lacks some. The sample lists about 210,000 clones; about 89% were seen once. Sequencing input: peripheral blood. The receptor set was obtained from a woman in her thirties or forties with acute or convalescent COVID-19. Each CDR3 is given with its conserved first and last residue. Fields, in order: clone size, D gene, V gene, J gene, CDR3 DNA, CDR3 protein. The D gene is left open where the match is weak. The listing skips clone size in some rows; elsewhere it reads once, few, many or a size class.

clone_size: NA
d_call: TRBD1
v_call: TRBV7-6
j_call: TRBJ1-2
cdr3_nt: TGTGCCAGCAGCTTAAATAGTGGGGGACAGACATATGGCTACACCTTC
cdr3_aa: CASSLNSGGQTYGYTF

clone_size: NA
d_call: TRBD2
v_call: TRBV4-1
j_call: TRBJ2-3
cdr3_nt: TGCGCCAGCAGCCCGCTCGTACCGGGACTAGCGGGGGCCATGGGGAGCACAGATACGCAGTATTTT
cdr3_aa: CASSPLVPGLAGAMGSTDTQYF

clone_size: NA
d_call: NA
v_call: TRBV12-3/TRBV12-4
j_call: TRBJ1-2
cdr3_nt: TGTGCCATCCGGGCGGGAGGCTACACCTTC
cdr3_aa: CAIRAGGYTF

clone_size: NA
d_call: NA
v_call: TRBV3-1/TRBV3-2
j_call: TRBJ1-1
cdr3_nt: TGTGCCAGCAGCCACGAGTTAGAGGGCTTGAACACTGAAGCTTTCTTT
cdr3_aa: CASSHELEGLNTEAFF

clone_size: once
d_call: NA
v_call: TRBV24-1
j_call: TRBJ2-1
cdr3_nt: TGTGCCACCAGTGATTTCTGGCAGGGCGGACCAGGGCGGCAGTTCTTC
cdr3_aa: CATSDFWQGGPGRQFF

clone_size: NA
d_call: TRBD1
v_call: TRBV19
j_call: TRBJ1-2
cdr3_nt: TGTGCCAGTAGTACAGAAAGGGACAGGTCAATCTATGGCTACACCTTC
cdr3_aa: CASSTERDRSIYGYTF

clone_size: NA
d_call: NA
v_call: TRBV5-1
j_call: TRBJ2-6
cdr3_nt: TGCGCCAGCAGCGGGCAGGTTACATACTCTGGGGCCAACGTCCTGACTTTC
cdr3_aa: CASSGQVTYSGANVLTF

clone_size: NA
d_call: NA
v_call: TRBV3-1/TRBV3-2
j_call: TRBJ1-1
cdr3_nt: TGTGCCAGCAGCCGACAGACACAAAACACTGAAGCTTTCTTT
cdr3_aa: CASSRQTQNTEAFF

clone_size: NA
d_call: TRBD2
v_call: TRBV7-8
j_call: TRBJ2-1
cdr3_nt: TGTGCCAGCAGCCCCCGTCCGGGGGGTAATGAGCAGTTCTTC
cdr3_aa: CASSPRPGGNEQFF

clone_size: few
d_call: NA
v_call: TRBV2
j_call: TRBJ1-6
cdr3_nt: TGTGCCAGCAGTGAAGGCCCAGGCAATTCACCCCTCCACTTT
cdr3_aa: CASSEGPGNSPLHF

clone_size: NA
d_call: TRBD1
v_call: TRBV5-1
j_call: TRBJ2-2
cdr3_nt: TGCGCCAGCAGCATAGGACAGGGTTGGACCGGGGAGCTGTTTTTT
cdr3_aa: CASSIGQGWTGELFF

clone_size: NA
d_call: TRBD1
v_call: TRBV10-3
j_call: TRBJ1-1
cdr3_nt: TGTGCCATCAGTCCAGGGGGCTCCTCTTATGGCACTGAAGCTTTCTTT
cdr3_aa: CAISPGGSSYGTEAFF

clone_size: NA
d_call: TRBD1
v_call: TRBV27
j_call: TRBJ1-5
cdr3_nt: TGTGCCAGCAGTTTAGGTGCAGGGGGAAAAAATCAGCCCCAGCATTTT
cdr3_aa: CASSLGAGGKNQPQHF

clone_size: NA
d_call: TRBD1
v_call: TRBV9
j_call: TRBJ1-2
cdr3_nt: TGTGCCAGCAGCGCACCCCTCGAGACAGGGGGCGGCACATCTAACTATGGCTACACCTTC
cdr3_aa: CASSAPLETGGGTSNYGYTF

clone_size: NA
d_call: TRBD1
v_call: TRBV11-2
j_call: TRBJ2-5
cdr3_nt: TGTGCCAGCAGCTTGGGACAGAAAGAGACCCAGTACTTC
cdr3_aa: CASSLGQKETQYF

clone_size: few
d_call: NA
v_call: TRBV23-1
j_call: TRBJ1-4
cdr3_nt: TGCGCCAGCAGTCAATGTACCAGGGTAGGCGAAAAACTGTTTTTT
cdr3_aa: CASSQCTRVGEKLFF

clone_size: NA
d_call: TRBD1
v_call: TRBV4-1
j_call: TRBJ1-2
cdr3_nt: TGCGCCAGCAGCCAACAAACCGACAGGGTGCTCTATGGCTACACCTTC
cdr3_aa: CASSQQTDRVLYGYTF

clone_size: NA
d_call: TRBD2
v_call: TRBV2
j_call: TRBJ2-3
cdr3_nt: TGTGCCAGCAGTGTAATCACTAGCGGGGGGGCCACGCAGTATTTT
cdr3_aa: CASSVITSGGATQYF

clone_size: NA
d_call: NA
v_call: TRBV11-2
j_call: TRBJ1-2
cdr3_nt: TGTGCCAGCAGCTTAGAGGTAGCTTCTAACTATGGCTACACCTTC
cdr3_aa: CASSLEVASNYGYTF

clone_size: NA
d_call: TRBD1
v_call: TRBV6-5
j_call: TRBJ1-5
cdr3_nt: TGTGCCAGCTCCCCTGACGCAGGGGGATATCAGCCCCAGCATTTT
cdr3_aa: CASSPDAGGYQPQHF

clone_size: few
d_call: NA
v_call: TRBV7-2
j_call: TRBJ1-5
cdr3_nt: TGTGCCAGCAGCCCTACAGGGTCCCCTGGCAATCAGCCCCAGCATTTT
cdr3_aa: CASSPTGSPGNQPQHF

clone_size: NA
d_call: NA
v_call: TRBV9
j_call: TRBJ2-4
cdr3_nt: TGTGCCAGCAGCGTTGGGGCCGGGGCCAAAAACATTCAGTACTTC
cdr3_aa: CASSVGAGAKNIQYF

clone_size: NA
d_call: TRBD1
v_call: TRBV6-5
j_call: TRBJ2-3
cdr3_nt: TGTGCCAGCAGTACGGACAGGGGAGATACGCAGTATTTT
cdr3_aa: CASSTDRGDTQYF

clone_size: NA
d_call: NA
v_call: TRBV6-4
j_call: TRBJ1-1
cdr3_nt: TGTGCCAGCGCTCAGGGATTGAACACTGAAGCTTTCTTT
cdr3_aa: CASAQGLNTEAFF

clone_size: NA
d_call: TRBD1
v_call: TRBV5-1
j_call: TRBJ1-1
cdr3_nt: TGCGCCAGCAGACCCGGGACAGGTGAAGCTTTCTTT
cdr3_aa: CASRPGTGEAFF

clone_size: NA
d_call: NA
v_call: TRBV6-6
j_call: TRBJ1-1
cdr3_nt: TGTGCCAGCAGTTGGGACTTGAACACTGAAGCTTTCTTT
cdr3_aa: CASSWDLNTEAFF

clone_size: few
d_call: TRBD1
v_call: TRBV6-5
j_call: TRBJ2-5
cdr3_nt: TGTGCCAGCAGTTACTTTCGACAGGGGAGGGAGACCCAGTACTTC
cdr3_aa: CASSYFRQGRETQYF

clone_size: NA
d_call: NA
v_call: TRBV19
j_call: TRBJ1-4
cdr3_nt: TGTGCCAGTAGCCACAGGGCGATTAATGAAAAACTGTTTTTT
cdr3_aa: CASSHRAINEKLFF

clone_size: NA
d_call: NA
v_call: TRBV12-3/TRBV12-4
j_call: TRBJ2-5
cdr3_nt: TGTGCCAGCAGTTTCGGGGAGACCCAGTACTTC
cdr3_aa: CASSFGETQYF

clone_size: NA
d_call: NA
v_call: TRBV5-1
j_call: TRBJ1-1
cdr3_nt: TGCGCCAGCAGCTTACAAACAGGGAGGGCTGAAGCTTTCTTT
cdr3_aa: CASSLQTGRAEAFF

clone_size: NA
d_call: TRBD2
v_call: TRBV30
j_call: TRBJ2-1
cdr3_nt: TGTGCCTGGAACCAACTAGCGGGGCACAATGAGCAGTTCTTC
cdr3_aa: CAWNQLAGHNEQFF

clone_size: NA
d_call: TRBD2
v_call: TRBV15
j_call: TRBJ2-3
cdr3_nt: TGTGCCACCAGCAGACAGGCGGGGGGCACAGATACGCAGTATTTT
cdr3_aa: CATSRQAGGTDTQYF

clone_size: NA
d_call: TRBD1
v_call: TRBV6-1
j_call: TRBJ1-2
cdr3_nt: TGTGCCAGCAGTGATACAGGGGCCTATGGCTACACCTTC
cdr3_aa: CASSDTGAYGYTF

clone_size: NA
d_call: NA
v_call: TRBV12-3/TRBV12-4
j_call: TRBJ2-3
cdr3_nt: TGTGCCAGCAAGCGGACGAGCACAGATACGCAGTATTTT
cdr3_aa: CASKRTSTDTQYF

clone_size: NA
d_call: TRBD1
v_call: TRBV2
j_call: TRBJ1-1
cdr3_nt: TGTGCCAGCACACCAGGGGGAACTGAAGCTTTCTTT
cdr3_aa: CASTPGGTEAFF

clone_size: NA
d_call: NA
v_call: TRBV6-5
j_call: TRBJ2-2
cdr3_nt: TGTGCCAGCAGTTACGCGGGACCTAACACCGGGGAGCTGTTTTTT
cdr3_aa: CASSYAGPNTGELFF

clone_size: NA
d_call: NA
v_call: TRBV28
j_call: TRBJ1-1
cdr3_nt: TGTGCCAGCAGTGGCAGGATGAACACTGAAGCTTTCTTT
cdr3_aa: CASSGRMNTEAFF

clone_size: NA
d_call: NA
v_call: TRBV9
j_call: TRBJ1-1
cdr3_nt: TGTGCCAGCAGCGTAGGAGGGGCCGCGGGGACTGAAGCTTTCTTT
cdr3_aa: CASSVGGAAGTEAFF

clone_size: NA
d_call: NA
v_call: TRBV19
j_call: TRBJ1-2
cdr3_nt: TGTGCCAGTAGTATTAGCGAGGGTAACTATGGCTACACCTTC
cdr3_aa: CASSISEGNYGYTF

clone_size: few
d_call: TRBD1
v_call: TRBV5-1
j_call: TRBJ2-2
cdr3_nt: TGCGCCAGCAGCCCAAGGACAGGGAGCCCCGGGGAGCTGTTTTTT
cdr3_aa: CASSPRTGSPGELFF

clone_size: NA
d_call: NA
v_call: TRBV18
j_call: TRBJ2-5
cdr3_nt: TGTGCCAGCTCACCACCCCTGATCCCCTACGGAGAGACCCAGTACTTC
cdr3_aa: CASSPPLIPYGETQYF

clone_size: NA
d_call: NA
v_call: TRBV3-1/TRBV3-2
j_call: TRBJ1-5
cdr3_nt: TGTGCCAGCAGCCAAGGGGGGACAACACAGCCCCAGCATTTT
cdr3_aa: CASSQGGTTQPQHF

clone_size: NA
d_call: NA
v_call: TRBV24-1
j_call: TRBJ2-6
cdr3_nt: TGTGCCACCAGTGATTATCCGTCAGGGCAATCTGGGGCCAACGTCCTGACTTTC
cdr3_aa: CATSDYPSGQSGANVLTF

clone_size: few
d_call: TRBD2
v_call: TRBV4-2
j_call: TRBJ2-2
cdr3_nt: TGTGCCAGCAGCCAAGTTATGGGGCTAGCGGGGGCGAACACCGGGGAGCTGTTTTTT
cdr3_aa: CASSQVMGLAGANTGELFF

clone_size: NA
d_call: TRBD1
v_call: TRBV5-1
j_call: TRBJ2-5
cdr3_nt: TGCGCCAGCAGCTTGGGGACAGGGGTGGGAGAGACCCAGTACTTC
cdr3_aa: CASSLGTGVGETQYF

clone_size: NA
d_call: TRBD1
v_call: TRBV24-1
j_call: TRBJ1-1
cdr3_nt: TGTGCCACCAGCCCCTCCGGGACAGGGGATACTGAAGCTTTCTTT
cdr3_aa: CATSPSGTGDTEAFF